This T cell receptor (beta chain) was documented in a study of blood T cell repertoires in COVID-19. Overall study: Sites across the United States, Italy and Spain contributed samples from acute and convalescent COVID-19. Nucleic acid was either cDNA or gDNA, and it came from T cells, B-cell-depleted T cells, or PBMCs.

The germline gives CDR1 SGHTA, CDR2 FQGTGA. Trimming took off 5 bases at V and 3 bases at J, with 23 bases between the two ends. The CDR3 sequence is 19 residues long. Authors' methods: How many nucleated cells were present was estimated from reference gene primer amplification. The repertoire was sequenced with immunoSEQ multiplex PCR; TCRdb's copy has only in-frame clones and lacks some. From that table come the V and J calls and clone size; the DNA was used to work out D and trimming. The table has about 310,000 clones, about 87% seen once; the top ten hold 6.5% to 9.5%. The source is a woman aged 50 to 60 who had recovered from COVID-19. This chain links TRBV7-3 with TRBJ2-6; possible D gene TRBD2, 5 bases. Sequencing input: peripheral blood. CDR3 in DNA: TGTGCCAGCAGCCCCTACGGCGGGTCCTTAGGGAGTGGGGCCAACGTCCTGACTTTC. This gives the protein CASSPYGGSLGSGANVLTF.